The 24 T cell receptor beta chains below were found in one sample sequenced in a study of shared clonotypes between healthy human individuals. Naive-designated CD8 cells lacked CD45RO, were positively enriched for CCR7, and omitted terminally differentiated effector memory CD45RA+ cells. Profiling relied on immunoSEQ multiplex PCR, and the TCRdb table lists in-frame clones only, not all of them. The profile covers over 2 million clones, with about 95% appearing a single time and 1.1% taken by the ten largest. Material for sequencing was naive CD8+ T cells sorted from blood. Source of these receptors: a man aged 18 to 35 in good health.

This clone was counted once. V usage is TRBV4-1 and J usage is TRBJ2-7; a possible D gene is TRBD2 (5 bases). The CDR3 extends over 13 amino acids. V was clipped by 5 bases and J by 3 bases, with 11 bases between them. Germline V gives CDR1 MGHRA, CDR2 YSYEKL. The CDR3 region has the DNA TGCGCCAGCAGCGCAAGTCGGGGCTACGAGCAGTACTTC. Translation: CASSASRGYEQYF.

The V and J genes are TRBV9 and TRBJ2-1; 9 positions agree with TRBD1. Germline CDR1 SGDLS, CDR2 YYNGEE. The trim removed 1 base at V and 3 bases at J, leaving 5 bases unmatched. The CDR3 contains 16 residues. DNA of the CDR3: TGTGCCAGCAGCGTAAGGGCGACAGGGGGCTACAATGAGCAGTTCTTC. Its protein is CASSVRATGGYNEQFF.

For this clone: The sample has other DNA sequences that encode this CDR3 too. The chain combines TRBV4-3 with TRBJ2-7; no firm D call. V lost 0 bases to trimming and J lost 2 bases, with 5 bases between them. The CDR3 consists of 13 residues. The germline V gene has CDR1 LGHNA and CDR2 YSLEER. CDR3: CASSQDRTYEQYF. Here the CDR3 DNA reads TGCGCCAGCAGCCAAGATAGGACCTACGAGCAGTACTTC.

The J gene is TRBJ2-3, the V gene TRBV7-3; D call uncertain. The V gene's germline CDR1 is SGHTA and CDR2 FQGTGA. The CDR3 totals 13 residues. V lost 4 bases and J lost 5, with 10 bases in between. The CDR3 sequence: CASSSSGLDTQYF. The CDR3, as DNA: TGTGCCAGCAGCTCGTCGGGTCTAGATACGCAGTATTTT.

This clone came up once. The chain combines TRBV19 with TRBJ2-3; unclear D gene. The CDR3 extends over 13 amino acids. The V end was cut by 5 bases, the J end by 2 bases, with 8 bases between. CDR1 LNHDA and CDR2 SQIVND come from the germline V gene (reference sequence). CDR3 region: CASSALTTDTQYF. The CDR3 coding sequence is TGTGCCAGTAGTGCCCTTACCACAGATACGCAGTATTTT.

V gene TRBV18 combines with J gene TRBJ2-7; D remains ambiguous. There are 12 residues in the CDR3. V was shortened by 6 bases and J by 1 base, with 7 bases between the two germline ends. Looked up from germline, CDR1 is KGHSH and CDR2 is LQKENI. CDR3 amino acids: CASSQESYEQYF. DNA of the CDR3: TGTGCCAGCTCGCAAGAATCCTACGAGCAGTACTTC.

The chain couples TRBV29-1 to TRBJ1-2; 10 bases are a match to TRBD1. V trimming: 8 bases; J trimming: 1 base; junction bases outside the gene matches: 7. This CDR3 has 14 residues. CDR1 is SQVTM, CDR2 ANQGSEA, per germline. CDR3 DNA sequence: TGCAGCATTGCAGGGACAGGGGTTAACTATGGCTACACCTTC. Protein sequence: CSIAGTGVNYGYTF.

The chain carries TRBV28 and TRBJ2-7; D call uncertain. Germline V gene data show CDR1 as MDHEN and CDR2 as SYDVKM. The CDR3 has 13 amino acids. V was clipped by 3 bases and J by 3 bases, with 9 bases between them. The CDR3 coding sequence is TGTGCCAGCAGTTTTAACCGCCTCTACGAGCAGTACTTC. Translating it yields CASSFNRLYEQYF.

This sequence joins TRBV14 and TRBJ1-1; the D gene is possibly TRBD1 (6 bases). CDR1 and CDR2 (germline): SGHDN, FVKESK. The ends were cut back, 0 bases at V and 3 bases at J, with 17 bases in the middle. The CDR3 loop spans 17 amino acids. Here the CDR3 reads CASSQDRGGPGDTEAFF. CDR3 sequence (DNA): TGTGCCAGCAGCCAAGACCGCGGGGGGCCCGGAGACACTGAAGCTTTCTTT.

The V call is TRBV11-2, the J call TRBJ2-3; no firm D call. CDR1 and CDR2 from the germline V gene are SGHAT and FQNNGV. The CDR3 runs 14 residues. V was shortened by 1 base and J by 3 bases, with 8 bases between the two germline ends. The CDR3 DNA is TGTGCCAGCAGCTTAGCCCAGATAACAGATACGCAGTATTTT. Amino acids: CASSLAQITDTQYF.

The chain is built from TRBV12-5 and TRBJ2-4, with D unclear. Germline CDR1 LGHNT, CDR2 FRNRAP. The V end was cut by 5 bases, the J end by 13 bases, with 15 bases between. The CDR3 sequence is 12 residues long. CDR3 in amino acids: CASGPSPLEQYF. The DNA for the CDR3 is TGTGCTAGTGGTCCCAGCCCACTGGAACAGTACTTC.

The V gene is TRBV2, the J gene TRBJ1-6; D may be TRBD1 (6 bases). The CDR3 loop spans 16 amino acids. V lost 6 bases and J 3 bases, leaving 15 bases between the germline ends. Germline loops: CDR1 SNHLY, CDR2 FYNNEI. The CDR3 DNA reads as TGTGCCAGCAGCGCCTCCCCGGGACACTATAATTCACCCCTCCACTTT. Protein sequence: CASSASPGHYNSPLHF.

The count of this clone is one. Other nucleotide sequences from this sample produce the same CDR3. J is TRBJ1-2 and V is TRBV7-9; D is ambiguous. V gave up 2 bases and J gave up 6 bases, with 7 bases separating them. This CDR3 is built from 12 residues. From germline, CDR1 is SEHNR and CDR2 FQNEAQ (reference sequence). The CDR3, as DNA: TGTGCCAGCAGCTTATCTGGGGATGGCTACACCTTC. It translates to CASSLSGDGYTF. The whole variable domain, remainder taken from reference TRBV7-9 and TRBJ1-2, is DTGVSQNPRHKITKRGQNVTFRCDPISEHNRLYWYRQTLGQGPEFLTYFQNEAQLEKSRLLSDRFSAERPKGSFSTLEIQRTEQGDSAMYLCASSLSGDGYTFGSGTRLTVV.

The chain is built from TRBV7-2 and TRBJ1-1, with 7 bases matching TRBD1. Germline CDR1 SGHTA, CDR2 FQGNSA. There are 14 residues in the CDR3. V was clipped by 5 bases and J by 3 bases; unmatched bases: 6. CDR3 amino acids: CASSLGQAYTEAFF. DNA for the CDR3: TGTGCCAGCAGCCTCGGACAGGCTTACACTGAAGCTTTCTTT.

The rearrangement uses TRBV10-3 and TRBJ1-1; D might be TRBD1 (6 bases). Trimming cost V 1 base and J 4 bases, with 16 bases left between them. CDR1 is ENHRY, CDR2 SYGVKD, per germline. CDR3 length: 16 residues. CDR3 in DNA: TGTGCCATCAGTGAGTTCCCTGGGGGGGCGAGCACTGAAGCTTTCTTT. Translated, it gives CAISEFPGGASTEAFF.

This chain uses TRBV4-1 with TRBJ1-1; 7 nucleotides agree with TRBD1. This CDR3 comprises 15 residues. The ends lost 2 bases at V and 5 bases at J; junction bases unmatched: 8. CDR1 is MGHRA and CDR2 is YSYEKL in the germline V gene. The CDR3 reads CASSQLYQGGTEAFF. The CDR3 bases are TGCGCCAGCAGCCAACTGTATCAGGGGGGGACTGAAGCTTTCTTT.

The chain has TRBV4-1 and TRBJ2-1, with D tentatively TRBD2 (7 bases). This CDR3 comprises 16 residues. CDR1 is MGHRA and CDR2 is YSYEKL in the germline V gene. The V gene lost 4 bases and the J gene lost 7 bases, with 20 bases spanning the gap. This CDR3 reads CASSPSGGGTRNEQFF. The CDR3, as DNA: TGCGCCAGCAGCCCAAGTGGGGGGGGGACAAGAAATGAGCAGTTCTTC.

The chain uses TRBV5-6 and TRBJ2-5; a weak D match, TRBD1 (6 bases). The CDR3 has 13 residues. The V gene lost 0 bases and the J gene lost 6 bases, with 9 bases spanning the gap. Germline V CDR1 and CDR2: SGHDT, YYEEEE. The CDR3 region is CASSLVGGQTQYF. CDR3 in DNA: TGTGCCAGCAGCTTGGTAGGGGGTCAGACCCAGTACTTC.

This clone was detected once. CDR3 bases: TGTGCCAGCAGCCCCTTATTGGCCACTGAAGCTTTCTTT. This encodes CASSPLLATEAFF. This chain uses TRBV11-2 with TRBJ1-1; D call uncertain. Deletions cut 5 bases from V and 4 bases from J, with 11 bases between. The CDR3 is 13 amino acids. Germline V CDR1 and CDR2: SGHAT, FQNNGV. The whole variable domain, remainder taken from reference TRBV11-2 and TRBJ1-1, is EAGVAQSPRYKIIEKRQSVAFWCNPISGHATLYWYQQILGQGPKLLIQFQNNGVVDDSQLPKDRFSAERLKGVDSTLKIQPAKLEDSAVYLCASSPLLATEAFFGQGTRLTVV.

The chain combines TRBV7-2 with TRBJ2-7; TRBD2 matches 13 bases. Looked up from germline, CDR1 is SGHTA and CDR2 is FQGNSA. The CDR3 consists of 17 residues. V dropped 0 bases and J dropped 5; count of bases not matched to a gene: 7. For the CDR3, the DNA is TGTGCCAGCAGCTTAGCCGGACTAGCGGGGGAAGAGAACGAGCAGTACTTC. Protein product: CASSLAGLAGEENEQYF.

This sequence joins TRBV6-6 and TRBJ2-3; D unclear. The V end was cut by 3 bases, the J end by 2 bases, with 12 bases between. This CDR3 contains 15 residues. The germline V gene has CDR1 MNHNY and CDR2 SVGAGI (reference sequence). The CDR3 loop is CASSYWVAFTDTQYF. CDR3 coding DNA: TGTGCCAGCAGTTATTGGGTCGCGTTCACAGATACGCAGTATTTT.

This rearrangement joins TRBV6-6 to TRBJ2-7, with 9 bases identical to TRBD2. V lost 5 bases and J lost 1; bases outside the gene matches: 6. From germline, CDR1 is MNHNY and CDR2 SVGAGI (reference sequence). CDR3 length: 15 amino acids. CDR3 amino acids: CASSQTSGVSYEQYF. In nucleotides, the CDR3 is TGTGCCAGCAGTCAGACTAGCGGAGTTTCCTACGAGCAGTACTTC.

The rearrangement links TRBV9 to TRBJ2-1; possibly TRBD2 for D (5 bases). This CDR3 region has 14 residues. With 7 bases removed from V and 4 bases from J, the gap between germline ends came to 15 bases. Germline CDR1 reads SGDLS; CDR2 reads YYNGEE. The CDR3 region is CASSGEGGYNEQFF. The DNA for the CDR3 is TGTGCCAGCTCCGGGGAAGGTGGGTACAATGAGCAGTTCTTC.

The chain employs TRBV5-4 and TRBJ2-7; the match to TRBD1 covers 12 bases. Germline V gives CDR1 SGHNT, CDR2 YYREEE (reference sequence). The CDR3 runs 15 residues. The ends lost 4 bases at V and 0 bases at J; junction bases unmatched: 2. CDR3 protein: CASSQGQGASYEQYF. CDR3 sequence (DNA): TGTGCCAGCAGCCAGGGACAGGGGGCCTCCTACGAGCAGTACTTC.